This T cell receptor beta chain was captured by sequencing in a study of PD-L1 blockade in urothelial cancer. Study as a whole: Males with bladder-origin urothelial cancer made up about 85% of the roughly 29 patients. Blood samples had a median of 141,255 T cells.

Produced via immunoSEQ multiplex PCR; TCRdb's table is partial and in-frame only. The table shows tens of thousands of clones, with about 89% occurring only once. Looked up from germline, CDR1 is SNHLY and CDR2 is FYNNEI. The CDR3 spans 14 residues. The ends lost 9 bases at V and 0 bases at J; junction bases unmatched: 5. This specimen consisted of PBMCs, obtained around atezolizumab (anti-PD-L1) treatment. This chain joins TRBV2 and TRBJ2-3, with 8 bases lining up with TRBD2. The source is a man aged 60 to 69 with urothelial cancer. The CDR3 nucleotides read TGTGCCAGGAGGGAGCGGGAGAGCACAGATACGCAGTATTTT. Amino acids: CARRERESTDTQYF.